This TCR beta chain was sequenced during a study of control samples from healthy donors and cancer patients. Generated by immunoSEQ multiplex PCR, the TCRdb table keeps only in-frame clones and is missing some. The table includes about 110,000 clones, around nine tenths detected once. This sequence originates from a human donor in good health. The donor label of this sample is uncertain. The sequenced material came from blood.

CDR3 region: CASSLVTAGVNEQFF. CDR3 nucleotides: TGTGCCAGCAGCTTGGTTACAGCGGGGGTCAATGAGCAGTTCTTC. The chain employs TRBV5-6 and TRBJ2-1, with TRBD2 matching over 8 bases. The CDR3 length is 15 residues. The V gene end was trimmed by 0 bases and the J gene end by 6 bases; junction bases not matched to a gene: 5. From germline, CDR1 is SGHDT and CDR2 YYEEEE.